The TCR beta chain under discussion was sequenced for a study of radiotherapy plus CTLA-4 blockade in lung cancer. Study-wide findings and caveats: Expansion of tumor-derived TCR clones was observed in blood after radiotherapy plus ipilimumab.

The V and J ends lost 1 base and 2 bases respectively, with 11 bases between them. The germline V gene has CDR1 GTSNPN and CDR2 SVGIG (reference sequence). This CDR3 contains 15 residues. Comment on this clone: Antigen unknown.

Only in-frame clones appear in the TCRdb table, and some are missing; sequencing was by immunoSEQ multiplex PCR. The profile shows some 110,000 clones, 78% of them singletons. The sequence came from a human donor with non-small cell lung cancer who had a partial response to radiotherapy plus ipilimumab. The source material was peripheral blood, sampled from a patient treated with radiotherapy plus ipilimumab. V gene TRBV30 combines with J gene TRBJ1-4; TRBD1 might be the D (6 bases). CDR3: CAWSGRGATNEKLFF. The CDR3 nucleotides read TGTGCCTGGAGTGGGCGGGGGGCCACTAATGAAAAACTGTTTTTT.